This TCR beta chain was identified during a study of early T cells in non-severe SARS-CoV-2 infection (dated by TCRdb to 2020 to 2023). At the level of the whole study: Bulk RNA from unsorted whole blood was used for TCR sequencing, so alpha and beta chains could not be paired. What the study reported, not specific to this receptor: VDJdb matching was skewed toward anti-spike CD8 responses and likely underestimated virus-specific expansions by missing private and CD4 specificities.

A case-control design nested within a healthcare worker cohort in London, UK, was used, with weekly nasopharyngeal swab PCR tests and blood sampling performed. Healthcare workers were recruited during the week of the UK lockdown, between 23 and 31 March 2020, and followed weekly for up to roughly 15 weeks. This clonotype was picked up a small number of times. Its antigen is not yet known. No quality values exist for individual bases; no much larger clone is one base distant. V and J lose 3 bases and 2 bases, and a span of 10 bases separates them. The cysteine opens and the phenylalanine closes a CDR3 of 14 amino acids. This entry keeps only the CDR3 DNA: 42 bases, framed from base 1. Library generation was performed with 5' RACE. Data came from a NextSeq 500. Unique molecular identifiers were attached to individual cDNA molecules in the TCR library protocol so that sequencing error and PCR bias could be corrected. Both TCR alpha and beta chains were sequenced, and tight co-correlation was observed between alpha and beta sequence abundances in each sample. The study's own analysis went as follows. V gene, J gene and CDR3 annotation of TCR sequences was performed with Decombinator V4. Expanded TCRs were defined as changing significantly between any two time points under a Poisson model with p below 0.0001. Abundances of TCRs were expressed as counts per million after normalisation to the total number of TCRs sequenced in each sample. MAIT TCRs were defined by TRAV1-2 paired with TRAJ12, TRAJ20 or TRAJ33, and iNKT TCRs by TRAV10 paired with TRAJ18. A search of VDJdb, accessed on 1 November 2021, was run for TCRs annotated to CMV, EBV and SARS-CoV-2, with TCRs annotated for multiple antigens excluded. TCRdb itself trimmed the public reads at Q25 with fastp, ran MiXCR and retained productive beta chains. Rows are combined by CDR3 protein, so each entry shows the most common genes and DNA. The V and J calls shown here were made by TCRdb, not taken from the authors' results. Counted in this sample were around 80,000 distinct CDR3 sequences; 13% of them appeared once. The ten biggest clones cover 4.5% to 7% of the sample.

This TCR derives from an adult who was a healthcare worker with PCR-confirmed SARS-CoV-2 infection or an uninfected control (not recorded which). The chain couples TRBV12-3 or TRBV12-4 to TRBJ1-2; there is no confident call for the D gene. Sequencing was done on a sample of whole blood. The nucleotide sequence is TGTGCCAGCAGTTTCAGGCGGCTAAACTATGGCTACACCTTC. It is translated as CASSFRRLNYGYTF.